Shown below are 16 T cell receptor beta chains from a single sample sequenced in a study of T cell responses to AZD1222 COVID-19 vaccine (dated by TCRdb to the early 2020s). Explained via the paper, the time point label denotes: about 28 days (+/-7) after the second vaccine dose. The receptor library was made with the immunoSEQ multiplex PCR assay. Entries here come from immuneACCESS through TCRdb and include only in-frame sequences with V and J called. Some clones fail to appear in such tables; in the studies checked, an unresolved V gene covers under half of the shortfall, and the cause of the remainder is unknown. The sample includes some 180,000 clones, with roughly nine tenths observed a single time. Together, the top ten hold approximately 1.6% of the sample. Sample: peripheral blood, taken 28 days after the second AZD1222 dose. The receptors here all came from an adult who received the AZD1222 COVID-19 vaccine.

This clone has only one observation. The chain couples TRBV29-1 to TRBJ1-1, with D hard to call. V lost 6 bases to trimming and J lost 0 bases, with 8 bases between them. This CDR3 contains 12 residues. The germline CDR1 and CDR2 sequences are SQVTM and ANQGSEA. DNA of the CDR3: TGCAGCGTGGAATCAGTGAACACTGAAGCTTTCTTT. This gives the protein CSVESVNTEAFF.

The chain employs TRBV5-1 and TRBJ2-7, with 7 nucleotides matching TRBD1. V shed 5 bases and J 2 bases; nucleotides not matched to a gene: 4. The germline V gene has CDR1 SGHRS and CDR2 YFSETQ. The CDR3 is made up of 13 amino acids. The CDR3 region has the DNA TGCGCCAGCAGAGGGGGCCAAGCCTACGAGCAGTACTTC. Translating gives CASRGGQAYEQYF.

In DNA, the CDR3 is TGCAGCACAGGGGAGAGCAATCAGCCCCAGCATTTT. Amino acid sequence: CSTGESNQPQHF. This chain links TRBV29-1 with TRBJ1-5, with 7 nucleotides matching TRBD1. Germline CDR1 is SQVTM and CDR2 is ANQGSEA. This CDR3 comprises 12 residues. Losses at the gene ends were 8 bases for V and 1 base for J; bases not matched to a gene: 2.

The CDR3 bases are TGTGCCAGCAACGCAGGGGGCAGGACCCAGCATTTT. Protein product: CASNAGGRTQHF. The chain uses TRBV2 and TRBJ1-5; 8 bases align to TRBD1. The CDR3 has 12 amino acids. Germline V gene lookup returns CDR1 SNHLY and CDR2 FYNNEI. J was trimmed by 11 bases and V by 7 bases; bases with no gene match: 7.

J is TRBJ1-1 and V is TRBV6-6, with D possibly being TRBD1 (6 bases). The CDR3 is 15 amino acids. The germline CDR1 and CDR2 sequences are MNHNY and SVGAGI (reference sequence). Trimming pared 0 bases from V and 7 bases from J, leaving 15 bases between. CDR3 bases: TGTGCCAGCAGTTACTCCCCGGGCCAGGGGAGTGAAGCTTTCTTT. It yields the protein CASSYSPGQGSEAFF.

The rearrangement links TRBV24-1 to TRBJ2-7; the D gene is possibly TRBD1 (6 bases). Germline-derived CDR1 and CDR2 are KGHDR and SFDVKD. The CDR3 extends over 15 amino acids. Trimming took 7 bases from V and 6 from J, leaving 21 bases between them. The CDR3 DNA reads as TGTGCCACCAGACAGGGCCGCTCCCTTGGTTGCGAGCAGTACTTC. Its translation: CATRQGRSLGCEQYF.

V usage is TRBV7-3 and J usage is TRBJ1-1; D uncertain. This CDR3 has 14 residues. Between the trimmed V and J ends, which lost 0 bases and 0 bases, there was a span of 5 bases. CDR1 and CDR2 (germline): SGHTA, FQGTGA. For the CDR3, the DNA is TGTGCCAGCAGCTTAACTCCAGTGAACACTGAAGCTTTCTTT. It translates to CASSLTPVNTEAFF. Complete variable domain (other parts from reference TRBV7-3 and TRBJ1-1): GAGVSQTPSNKVTEKGKYVELRCDPISGHTALYWYRQSLGQGPEFLIYFQGTGAADDSGLPNDRFFAVRPEGSVSTLKIQRTERGDSAVYLCASSLTPVNTEAFFGQGTRLTVV.

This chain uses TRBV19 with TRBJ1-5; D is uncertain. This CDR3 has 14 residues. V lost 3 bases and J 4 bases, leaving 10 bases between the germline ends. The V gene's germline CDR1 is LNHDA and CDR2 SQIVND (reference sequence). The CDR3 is CASSMTRGNQPQHF. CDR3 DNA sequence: TGTGCCAGTAGTATGACGCGAGGAAATCAGCCCCAGCATTTT.

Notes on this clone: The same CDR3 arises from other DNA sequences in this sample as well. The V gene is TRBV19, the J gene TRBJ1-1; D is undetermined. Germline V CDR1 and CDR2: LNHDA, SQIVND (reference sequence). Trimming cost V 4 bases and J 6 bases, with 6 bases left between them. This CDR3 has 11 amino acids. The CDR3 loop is CASSTGAEAFF. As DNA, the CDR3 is TGTGCCAGTAGTACTGGGGCTGAAGCTTTCTTT.

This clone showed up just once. The CDR3 sequence is CASSRTAPTEAFF. CDR3 DNA: TGTGCCAGCAGTCGCACAGCGCCCACTGAAGCTTTCTTT. The chain uses TRBV6-5 and TRBJ1-1; D call uncertain. Germline values: CDR1 MNHEY, CDR2 SVGAGI. The CDR3 totals 13 residues. The V end lost 5 bases, the J end lost 4 bases, and 11 bases lay between the germline ends.

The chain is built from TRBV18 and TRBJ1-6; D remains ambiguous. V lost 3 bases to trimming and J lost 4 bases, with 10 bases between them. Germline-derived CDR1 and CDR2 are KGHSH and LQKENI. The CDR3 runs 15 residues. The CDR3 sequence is CASSPEVPYNSPLHF. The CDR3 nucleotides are TGTGCCAGCTCACCTGAGGTGCCGTATAATTCACCCCTCCACTTT. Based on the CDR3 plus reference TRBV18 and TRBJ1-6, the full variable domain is NAGVMQNPRHLVRRRGQEARLRCSPMKGHSHVYWYRQLPEEGLKFMVYLQKENIIDESGMPKERFSAEFPKEGPSILRIQQVVRGDSAAYFCASSPEVPYNSPLHFGNGTRLTVT.

The CDR3 loop reads CASSLAGQGREANYGYTF. DNA of the CDR3: TGTGCCAGCAGCTTGGCGGGACAGGGGCGGGAAGCTAACTATGGCTACACCTTC. The J gene is TRBJ1-2, the V gene TRBV11-2; 10 positions match TRBD1. V lost 3 bases and J lost 0; bases outside the gene matches: 10. Per germline, CDR1 SGHAT and CDR2 FQNNGV. The CDR3 has 18 residues.

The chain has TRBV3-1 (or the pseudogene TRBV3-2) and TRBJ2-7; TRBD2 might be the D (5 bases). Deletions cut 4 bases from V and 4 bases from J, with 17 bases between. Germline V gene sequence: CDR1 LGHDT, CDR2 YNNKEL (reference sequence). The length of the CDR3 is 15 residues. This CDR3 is CASSLGMGSSYEQYF. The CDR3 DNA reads TGTGCCAGCAGCCTCGGGATGGGATCGTCTTACGAGCAGTACTTC.

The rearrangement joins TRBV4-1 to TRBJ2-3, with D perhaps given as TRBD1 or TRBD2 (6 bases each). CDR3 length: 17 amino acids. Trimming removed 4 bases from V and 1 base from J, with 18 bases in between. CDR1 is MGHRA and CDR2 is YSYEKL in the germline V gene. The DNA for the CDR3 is TGCGCCAGCAGCCGGGTGCTTAGGGGGGTCGGCACAGATACGCAGTATTTT. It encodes CASSRVLRGVGTDTQYF.

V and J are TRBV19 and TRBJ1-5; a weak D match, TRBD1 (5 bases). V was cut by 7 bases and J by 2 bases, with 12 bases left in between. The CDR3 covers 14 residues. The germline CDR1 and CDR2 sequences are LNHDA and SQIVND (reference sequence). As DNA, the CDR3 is TGTGCCAGTACAATGCGGGGGGGCAATCAGCCCCAGCATTTT. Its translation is CASTMRGGNQPQHF.

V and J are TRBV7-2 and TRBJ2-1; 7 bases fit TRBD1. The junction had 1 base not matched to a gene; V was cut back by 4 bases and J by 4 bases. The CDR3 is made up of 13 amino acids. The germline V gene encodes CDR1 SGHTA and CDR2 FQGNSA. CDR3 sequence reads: CASSSTGYNEQFF. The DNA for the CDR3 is TGTGCCAGCAGCTCGACAGGGTACAATGAGCAGTTCTTC.